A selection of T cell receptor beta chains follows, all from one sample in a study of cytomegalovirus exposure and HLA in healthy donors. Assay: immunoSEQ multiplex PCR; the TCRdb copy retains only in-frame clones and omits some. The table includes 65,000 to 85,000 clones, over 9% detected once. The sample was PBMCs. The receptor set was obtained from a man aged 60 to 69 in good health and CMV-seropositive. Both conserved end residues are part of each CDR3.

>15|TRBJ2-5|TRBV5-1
CASSFRLAVQETQYF
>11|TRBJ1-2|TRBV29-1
CSVLFSDGYTF
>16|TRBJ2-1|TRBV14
CASSQVGLAGVNEQFF
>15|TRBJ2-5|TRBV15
CATSSARGISETQYF
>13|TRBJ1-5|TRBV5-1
CASSSDPNQPQHF
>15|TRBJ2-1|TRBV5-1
CASSLRPSGDNEQFF
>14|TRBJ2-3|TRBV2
CASSRNEGADTQYF
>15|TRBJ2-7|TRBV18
CASSPERVREVEQYF
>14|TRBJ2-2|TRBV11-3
CASSPGEGAGELFF
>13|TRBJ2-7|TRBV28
CASRRDGKYEQYF
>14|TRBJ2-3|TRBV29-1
CSVGLAGVGDTQYF
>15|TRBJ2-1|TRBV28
CASSPLDRGVNEQFF
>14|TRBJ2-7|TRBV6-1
CASSVGGSSYEQYF
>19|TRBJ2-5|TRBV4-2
CASSQGEDQLAGGKETQYF
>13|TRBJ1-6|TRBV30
CAWRGGLDSPRHF
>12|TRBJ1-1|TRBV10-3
CAIRGVGTEAFF
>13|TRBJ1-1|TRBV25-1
CATKAPGLTEAFF
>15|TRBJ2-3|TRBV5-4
CASTRGLITHDTQYF
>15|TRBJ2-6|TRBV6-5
CASSTGYSGANVLTF
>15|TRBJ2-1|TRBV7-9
CASSPPGSSYNEQFF
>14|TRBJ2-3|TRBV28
CASGRGGSTDTQYF
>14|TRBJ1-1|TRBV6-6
CASSSGQGGTEAFF
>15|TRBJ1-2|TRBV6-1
CASKLLTGTLNGYTF
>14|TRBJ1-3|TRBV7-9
CASSLGGLGNTIYF
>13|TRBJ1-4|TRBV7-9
CASSFDREEKLFF
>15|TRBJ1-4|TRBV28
CASSLPGGQREKLFF
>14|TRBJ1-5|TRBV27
CASSGQGFGQPQHF
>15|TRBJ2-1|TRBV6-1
CASSEIAGGYNEQFF
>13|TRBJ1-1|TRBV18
CASSPERDTEAFF
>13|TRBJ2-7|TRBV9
CASSIREGSEQYF
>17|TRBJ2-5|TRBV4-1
CASSPRALASGQETQYF
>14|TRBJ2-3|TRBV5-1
CASSGGLDPDTQYF
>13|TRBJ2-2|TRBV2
CASMRIRTGELFF
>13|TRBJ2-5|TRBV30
CAWRAREGETQYF
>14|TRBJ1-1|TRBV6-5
CASTQTGQNTEAFF
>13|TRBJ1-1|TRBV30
CAWGTGMNTEAFF
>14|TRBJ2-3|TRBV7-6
CASSPQGDTPAQYF
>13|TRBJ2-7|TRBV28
CASSEGQYYEHSF
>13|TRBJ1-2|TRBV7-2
CASWGADQGGYTF
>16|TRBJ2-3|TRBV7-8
CASSFTTPGDTDTQYF
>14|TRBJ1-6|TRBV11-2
CASSPYREGSPLHF
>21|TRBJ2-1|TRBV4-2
CASSQDWDGGLAGGVDNEQFF
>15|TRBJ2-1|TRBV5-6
CASSTSGKVDNEQFF
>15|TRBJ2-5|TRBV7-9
CASSFEDREQETQYF
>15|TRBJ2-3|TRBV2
CASSVSGGGTDTQYF
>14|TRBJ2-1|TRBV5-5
CASSLGQGKNGQFF
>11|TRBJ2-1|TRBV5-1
CASSLENEQFF
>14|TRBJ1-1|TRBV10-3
CAIRTGGFRTEAFF
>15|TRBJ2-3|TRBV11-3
CASSFLAGGTDTQYF
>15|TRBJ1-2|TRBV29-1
CSARQGTGYVDGYTF